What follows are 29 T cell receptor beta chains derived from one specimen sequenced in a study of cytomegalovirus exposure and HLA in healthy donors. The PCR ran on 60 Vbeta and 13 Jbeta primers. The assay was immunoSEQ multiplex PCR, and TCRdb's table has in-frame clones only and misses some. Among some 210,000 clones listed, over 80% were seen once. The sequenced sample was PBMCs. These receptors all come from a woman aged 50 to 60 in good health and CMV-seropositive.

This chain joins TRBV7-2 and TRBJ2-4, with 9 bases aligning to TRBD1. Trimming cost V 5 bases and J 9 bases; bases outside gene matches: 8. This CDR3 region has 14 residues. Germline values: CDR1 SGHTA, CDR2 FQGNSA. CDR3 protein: CASSRTGVSVIQYF. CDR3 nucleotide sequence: TGTGCCAGCAGCCGGACAGGGGTCTCGGTCATTCAGTACTTC.

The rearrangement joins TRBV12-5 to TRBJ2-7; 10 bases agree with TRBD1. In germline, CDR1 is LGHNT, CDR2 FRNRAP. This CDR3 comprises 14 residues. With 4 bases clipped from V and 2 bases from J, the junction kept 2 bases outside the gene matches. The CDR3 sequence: CASGSGTGAYEQYF. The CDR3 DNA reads TGTGCTAGTGGTTCCGGGACAGGGGCCTACGAGCAGTACTTC.

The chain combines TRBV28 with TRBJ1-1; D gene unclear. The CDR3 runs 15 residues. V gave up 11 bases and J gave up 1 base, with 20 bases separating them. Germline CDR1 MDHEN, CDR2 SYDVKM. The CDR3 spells CASSPGGGENTEAFF. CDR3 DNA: TGTGCCTCATCGCCCGGAGGTGGGGAGAACACTGAAGCTTTCTTT.

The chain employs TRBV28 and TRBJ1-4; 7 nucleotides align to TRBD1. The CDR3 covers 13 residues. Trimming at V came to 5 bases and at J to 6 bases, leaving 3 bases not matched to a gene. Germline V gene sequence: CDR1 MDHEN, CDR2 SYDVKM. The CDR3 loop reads CASSVTGYEKLFF. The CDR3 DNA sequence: TGTGCCAGCAGTGTGACAGGGTATGAAAAACTGTTTTTT. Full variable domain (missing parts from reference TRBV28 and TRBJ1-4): DVKVTQSSRYLVKRTGEKVFLECVQDMDHENMFWYRQDPGLGLRLIYFSYDVKMKEKGDIPEGYSVSREKKERFSLILESASTNQTSMYLCASSVTGYEKLFFGSGTQLSVL.

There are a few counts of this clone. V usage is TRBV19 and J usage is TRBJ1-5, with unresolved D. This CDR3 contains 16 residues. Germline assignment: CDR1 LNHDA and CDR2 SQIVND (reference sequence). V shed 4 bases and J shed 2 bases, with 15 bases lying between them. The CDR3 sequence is CASSTPGEPGNQPQHF. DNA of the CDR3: TGTGCCAGTAGTACCCCCGGGGAGCCAGGCAATCAGCCCCAGCATTTT.

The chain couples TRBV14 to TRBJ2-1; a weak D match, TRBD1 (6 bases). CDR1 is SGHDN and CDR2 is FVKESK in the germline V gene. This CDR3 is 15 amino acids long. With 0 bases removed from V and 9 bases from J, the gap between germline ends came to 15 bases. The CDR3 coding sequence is TGTGCCAGCAGCCAAGACAGGGGATACCTGGTTGAGCAGTTCTTC. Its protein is CASSQDRGYLVEQFF.

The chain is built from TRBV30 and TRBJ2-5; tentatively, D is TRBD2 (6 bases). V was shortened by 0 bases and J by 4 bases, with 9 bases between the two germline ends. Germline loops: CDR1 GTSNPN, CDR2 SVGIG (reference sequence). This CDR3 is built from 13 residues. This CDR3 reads CAWSVRLGETQYF. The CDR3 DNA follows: TGTGCCTGGAGTGTACGACTAGGAGAGACCCAGTACTTC.

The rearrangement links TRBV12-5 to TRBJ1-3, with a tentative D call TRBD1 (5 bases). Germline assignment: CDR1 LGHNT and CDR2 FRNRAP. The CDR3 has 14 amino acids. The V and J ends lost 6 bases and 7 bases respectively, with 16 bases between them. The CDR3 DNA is TGTGCTAGTGGAATGGGACCGGGGGTCAACACCATATATTTT. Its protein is CASGMGPGVNTIYF.

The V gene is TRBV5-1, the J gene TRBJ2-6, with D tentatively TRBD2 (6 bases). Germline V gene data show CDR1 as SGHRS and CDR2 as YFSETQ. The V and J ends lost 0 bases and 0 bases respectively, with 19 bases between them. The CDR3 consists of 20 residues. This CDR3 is CASSLAGTGLSISGANVLTF. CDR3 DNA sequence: TGCGCCAGCAGCTTGGCCGGCACGGGACTTTCTATCTCTGGGGCCAACGTCCTGACTTTC.

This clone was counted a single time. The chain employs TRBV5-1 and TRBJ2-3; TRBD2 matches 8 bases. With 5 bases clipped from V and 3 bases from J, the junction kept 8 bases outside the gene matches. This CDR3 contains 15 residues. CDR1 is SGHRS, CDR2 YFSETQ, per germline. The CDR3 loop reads CASRKLADDTDTQYF. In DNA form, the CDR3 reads TGCGCCAGCAGGAAACTAGCGGATGATACAGATACGCAGTATTTT. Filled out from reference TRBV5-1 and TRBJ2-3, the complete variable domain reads KAGVTQTPRYLIKTRGQQVTLSCSPISGHRSVSWYQQTPGQGLQFLFEYFSETQRNKGNFPGRFSGRQFSNSRSEMNVSTLELGDSALYLCASRKLADDTDTQYFGPGTRLTVL.

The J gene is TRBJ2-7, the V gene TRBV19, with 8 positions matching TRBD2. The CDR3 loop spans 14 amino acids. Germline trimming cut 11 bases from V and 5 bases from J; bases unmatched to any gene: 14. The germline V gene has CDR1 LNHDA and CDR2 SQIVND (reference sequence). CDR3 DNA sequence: TGTGCCGTCGGGGGGGGCCCAGAAGGGGACGAGCAGTACTTC. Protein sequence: CAVGGGPEGDEQYF. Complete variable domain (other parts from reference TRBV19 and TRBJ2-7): DGGITQSPKYLFRKEGQNVTLSCEQNLNHDAMYWYRQDPGQGLRLIYYSQIVNDFQKGDIAEGYSVSREKKESFPLTVTSAQKNPTAFYLCAVGGGPEGDEQYFGPGTRLTVT.

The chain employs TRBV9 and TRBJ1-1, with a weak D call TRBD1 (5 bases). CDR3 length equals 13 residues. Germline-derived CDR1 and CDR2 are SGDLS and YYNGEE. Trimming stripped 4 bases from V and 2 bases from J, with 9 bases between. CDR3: CASSFTGNTEAFF. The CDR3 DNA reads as TGTGCCAGCAGCTTCACAGGAAACACTGAAGCTTTCTTT.

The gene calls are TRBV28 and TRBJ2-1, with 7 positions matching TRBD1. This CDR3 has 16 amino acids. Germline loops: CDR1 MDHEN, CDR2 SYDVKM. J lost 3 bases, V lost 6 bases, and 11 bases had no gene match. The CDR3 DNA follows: TGTGCCAGCAGAGAACAGGGGACCTCTTTCTACAATGAGCAGTTCTTC. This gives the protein CASREQGTSFYNEQFF.

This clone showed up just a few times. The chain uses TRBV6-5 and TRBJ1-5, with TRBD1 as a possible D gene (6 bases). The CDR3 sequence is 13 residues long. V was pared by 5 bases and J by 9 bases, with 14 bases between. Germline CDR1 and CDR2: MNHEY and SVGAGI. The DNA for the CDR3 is TGTGCCAGCAGTCGGACAGACCTTTTGCCCCAGCATTTT. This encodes CASSRTDLLPQHF.

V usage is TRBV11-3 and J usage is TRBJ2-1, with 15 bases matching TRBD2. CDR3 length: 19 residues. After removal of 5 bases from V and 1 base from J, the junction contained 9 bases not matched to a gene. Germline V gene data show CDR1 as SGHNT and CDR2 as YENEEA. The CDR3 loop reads CASSPSGLAGGQSYNEQFF. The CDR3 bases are TGTGCCAGCAGCCCGAGTGGACTAGCGGGGGGGCAATCCTACAATGAGCAGTTCTTC.

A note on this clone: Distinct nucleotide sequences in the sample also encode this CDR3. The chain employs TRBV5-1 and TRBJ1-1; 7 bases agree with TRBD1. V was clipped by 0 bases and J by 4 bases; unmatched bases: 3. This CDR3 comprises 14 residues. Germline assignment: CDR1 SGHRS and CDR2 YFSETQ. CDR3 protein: CASSLGAGGTEAFF. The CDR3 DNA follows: TGCGCCAGCAGCTTGGGGGCAGGGGGCACTGAAGCTTTCTTT. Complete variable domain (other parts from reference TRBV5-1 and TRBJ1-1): KAGVTQTPRYLIKTRGQQVTLSCSPISGHRSVSWYQQTPGQGLQFLFEYFSETQRNKGNFPGRFSGRQFSNSRSEMNVSTLELGDSALYLCASSLGAGGTEAFFGQGTRLTVV.

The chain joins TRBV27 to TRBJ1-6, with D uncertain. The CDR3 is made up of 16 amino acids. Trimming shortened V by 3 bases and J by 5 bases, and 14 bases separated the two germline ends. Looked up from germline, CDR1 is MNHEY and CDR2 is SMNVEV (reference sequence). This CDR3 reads CASSFSGVRHNSPLHF. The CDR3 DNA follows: TGTGCCAGCAGTTTCTCGGGTGTAAGGCATAATTCACCCCTCCACTTT.

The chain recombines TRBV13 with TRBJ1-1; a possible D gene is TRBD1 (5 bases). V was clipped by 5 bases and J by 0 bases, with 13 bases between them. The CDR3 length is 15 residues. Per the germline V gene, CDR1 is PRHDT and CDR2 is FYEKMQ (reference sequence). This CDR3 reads CASSPRTLMNTEAFF. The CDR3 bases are TGTGCCAGCAGCCCCCGGACACTAATGAACACTGAAGCTTTCTTT. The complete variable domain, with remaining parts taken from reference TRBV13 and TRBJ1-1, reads AAGVIQSPRHLIKEKRETATLKCYPIPRHDTVYWYQQGPGQDPQFLISFYEKMQSDKGSIPDRFSAQQFSDYHSELNMSSLELGDSALYFCASSPRTLMNTEAFFGQGTRLTVV.

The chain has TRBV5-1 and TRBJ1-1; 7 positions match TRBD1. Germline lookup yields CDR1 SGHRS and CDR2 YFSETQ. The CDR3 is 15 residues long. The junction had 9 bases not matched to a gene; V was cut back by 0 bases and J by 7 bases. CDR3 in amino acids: CASSLDGYRDSEAFF. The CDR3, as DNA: TGCGCCAGCAGCTTGGATGGGTACAGGGACAGTGAAGCTTTCTTT.

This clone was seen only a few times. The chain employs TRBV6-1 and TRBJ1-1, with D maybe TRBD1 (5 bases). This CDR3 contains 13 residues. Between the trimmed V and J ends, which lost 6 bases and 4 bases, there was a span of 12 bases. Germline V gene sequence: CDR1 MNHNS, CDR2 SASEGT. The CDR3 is CASRGTVGTEAFF. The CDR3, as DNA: TGTGCCAGCAGGGGGACTGTCGGCACTGAAGCTTTCTTT.

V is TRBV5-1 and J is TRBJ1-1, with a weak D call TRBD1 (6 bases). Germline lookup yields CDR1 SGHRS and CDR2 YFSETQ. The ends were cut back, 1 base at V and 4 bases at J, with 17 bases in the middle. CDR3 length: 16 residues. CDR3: CASSLSLAGAGTEAFF. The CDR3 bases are TGCGCCAGCAGCTTGAGTCTCGCGGGGGCAGGCACTGAAGCTTTCTTT.

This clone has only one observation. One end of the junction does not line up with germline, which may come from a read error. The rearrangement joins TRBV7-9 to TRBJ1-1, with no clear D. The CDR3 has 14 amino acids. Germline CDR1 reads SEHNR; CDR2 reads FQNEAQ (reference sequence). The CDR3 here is CSSSLVRSGTEAFF. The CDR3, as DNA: TGTTCCAGCAGCTTAGTCCGGAGTGGAACTGAAGCTTTCTTT.

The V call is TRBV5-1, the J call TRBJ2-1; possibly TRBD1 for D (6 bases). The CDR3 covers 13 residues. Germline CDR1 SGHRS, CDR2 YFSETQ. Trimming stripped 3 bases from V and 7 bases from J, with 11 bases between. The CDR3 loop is CASSSRGRNEQFF. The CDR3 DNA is TGCGCCAGCAGCTCCAGGGGAAGGAATGAGCAGTTCTTC. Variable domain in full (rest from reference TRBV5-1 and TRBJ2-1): KAGVTQTPRYLIKTRGQQVTLSCSPISGHRSVSWYQQTPGQGLQFLFEYFSETQRNKGNFPGRFSGRQFSNSRSEMNVSTLELGDSALYLCASSSRGRNEQFFGPGTRLTVL.

Here the CDR3 reads CASSPGLAGGDNQETQYF. DNA of the CDR3: TGCGCCAGCAGCCCGGGACTAGCGGGGGGTGATAACCAAGAGACCCAGTACTTC. The chain uses TRBV5-1 and TRBJ2-5; 15 bases line up with TRBD2. In germline, CDR1 is SGHRS, CDR2 YFSETQ. V lost 4 bases and J lost 0; bases outside the gene matches: 7. The CDR3 contains 18 residues.

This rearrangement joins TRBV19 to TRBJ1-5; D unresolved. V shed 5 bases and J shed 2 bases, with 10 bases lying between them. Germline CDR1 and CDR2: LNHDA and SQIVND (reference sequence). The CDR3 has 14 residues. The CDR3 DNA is TGTGCCAGTAGTCGTCCAAGCGGCAATCAGCCCCAGCATTTT. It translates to CASSRPSGNQPQHF.

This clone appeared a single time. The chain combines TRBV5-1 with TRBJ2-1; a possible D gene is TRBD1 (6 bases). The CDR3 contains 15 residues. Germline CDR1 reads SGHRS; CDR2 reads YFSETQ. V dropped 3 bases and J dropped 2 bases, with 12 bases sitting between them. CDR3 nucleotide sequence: TGCGCCAGCAGCTCAGGGGTTTGGGCCTACAATGAGCAGTTCTTC. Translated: CASSSGVWAYNEQFF.

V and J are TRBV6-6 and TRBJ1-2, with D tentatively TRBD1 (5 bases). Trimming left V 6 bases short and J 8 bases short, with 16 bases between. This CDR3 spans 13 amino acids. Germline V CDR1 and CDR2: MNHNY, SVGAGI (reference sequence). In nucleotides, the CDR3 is TGTGCCAGCAGAAGAGGGACTTGGGAGGGCTACACCTTC. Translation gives CASRRGTWEGYTF.

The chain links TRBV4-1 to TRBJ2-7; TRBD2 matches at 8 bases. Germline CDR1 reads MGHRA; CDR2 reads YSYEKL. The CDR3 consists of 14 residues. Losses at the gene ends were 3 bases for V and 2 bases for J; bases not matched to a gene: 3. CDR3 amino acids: CASSHSGGPYEQYF. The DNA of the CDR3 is TGCGCCAGCAGCCACTCGGGGGGGCCCTACGAGCAGTACTTC.

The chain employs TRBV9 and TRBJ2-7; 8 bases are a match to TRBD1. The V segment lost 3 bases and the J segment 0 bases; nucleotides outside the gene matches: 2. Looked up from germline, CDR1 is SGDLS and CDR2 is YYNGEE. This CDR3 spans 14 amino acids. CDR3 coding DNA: TGTGCCAGCAGCGGGGGACAGGCCTCCTACGAGCAGTACTTC. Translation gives CASSGGQASYEQYF.